The rows below give T cell receptor beta chains drawn from one sample of a study of shared clonotypes between healthy human individuals. TCRdb's copy holds only in-frame clones and misses some; the assay was immunoSEQ multiplex PCR. The table has nearly 2 million clones, about 95% seen once; the top ten hold 1% to 1.5%. Sequencing used naive CD8+ T cells sorted from blood. The origin of the receptors is a man between 18 and 35 years old in good health. Both conserved end residues are part of each CDR3. The order of the fields is D gene, J gene, clone size, V gene, CDR3 protein, CDR3 DNA. The D gene is left open where the match is weak. For some rows the clone size is stated as once, few or many, or as a class when expanded; others skip it.

NA TRBJ2-4 NA TRBV7-8 CASSSYAGGNIQYF TGTGCCAGCAGCTCATACGCCGGCGGGAACATTCAGTACTTC
NA TRBJ2-5 NA TRBV27 CASSFAGEETQYF TGTGCCAGCAGTTTTGCAGGGGAGGAGACCCAGTACTTC
NA TRBJ1-1 NA TRBV27 CASGRTGTEAFF TGTGCCAGCGGCCGCACGGGCACTGAAGCTTTCTTT
NA TRBJ2-7 NA TRBV4-1 CASSQASGADEQYF TGCGCCAGCAGCCAAGCGTCGGGGGCTGACGAGCAGTACTTC
TRBD1 TRBJ1-2 once TRBV7-9 CASNPSTGGGYTF TGTGCCAGCAACCCTTCCACAGGGGGCGGCTACACCTTC
NA TRBJ2-2 NA TRBV13 CASSLQGLTYTGELFF TGTGCCAGCAGCCTCCAAGGGCTTACTTACACCGGGGAGCTGTTTTTT
NA TRBJ2-1 NA TRBV2 CASSSATSYNEQFF TGTGCCAGCAGTAGCGCCACCTCGTACAATGAGCAGTTCTTC
NA TRBJ1-4 NA TRBV5-8 CASSLVRYDEKLFF TGTGCCAGCAGCTTGGTCAGATACGACGAAAAACTGTTTTTT
NA TRBJ2-2 NA TRBV18 CASSPSAGTGELFF TGTGCCAGCTCACCGTCGGCCGGAACCGGGGAGCTGTTTTTT
NA TRBJ2-1 NA TRBV6-5 CASSYSTYHEQFF TGTGCCAGCAGTTACTCAACATACCATGAGCAGTTCTTC
NA TRBJ2-7 NA TRBV7-9 CASSWDGNPYEQYF TGTGCCAGCAGCTGGGACGGGAACCCCTACGAGCAGTACTTC
NA TRBJ1-2 NA TRBV19 CASSITGSHYGYTF TGTGCCAGTAGTATAACAGGGTCGCACTATGGCTACACCTTC
NA TRBJ1-2 NA TRBV5-1 CASSLDGYGYTF TGCGCCAGCAGCTTGGACGGCTATGGCTACACCTTC
NA TRBJ1-2 once TRBV27 CASSFVANYGYTF TGTGCCAGCAGTTTTGTTGCTAACTATGGCTACACCTTC
NA TRBJ2-7 NA TRBV6-5 CASSYSEGTGSYEQYF TGTGCCAGCAGTTACTCCGAAGGGACCGGCTCCTACGAGCAGTACTTC
NA TRBJ1-2 NA TRBV5-6 CASSLGGVSGYTF TGTGCCAGCAGCTTGGGAGGGGTGAGCGGCTACACCTTC
NA TRBJ2-1 NA TRBV6-6 CASSPYNEQFF TGTGCCAGCAGCCCGTACAATGAGCAGTTCTTC
TRBD2 TRBJ2-3 once TRBV6-5 CATIAGSTDTQYF TGTGCCACCATAGCGGGAAGCACAGATACGCAGTATTTT
TRBD2 TRBJ2-2 NA TRBV12-5 CASGLVLAGEGTGELFF TGTGCTAGTGGTTTGGTGCTAGCGGGAGAAGGGACCGGGGAGCTGTTTTTT
NA TRBJ2-7 NA TRBV5-1 CASSLGHSYEQYF TGCGCCAGCAGCTTGGGCCACTCCTACGAGCAGTACTTC
NA TRBJ1-1 NA TRBV28 CASTAWGGATEAFF TGTGCCAGCACCGCTTGGGGGGGGGCGACTGAAGCTTTCTTT
NA TRBJ2-7 NA TRBV5-1 CASSLVSYSYEQYF TGCGCCAGCAGCTTGGTTAGCTACTCCTACGAGCAGTACTTC
TRBD2 TRBJ2-1 NA TRBV5-1 CASSPAGGYNEQFF TGCGCCAGCAGCCCAGCGGGGGGATACAATGAGCAGTTCTTC
TRBD2 TRBJ2-5 NA TRBV7-8 CASSSGLAGETQYF TGTGCCAGCAGCTCGGGACTAGCGGGAGAGACCCAGTACTTC
TRBD1 TRBJ2-1 NA TRBV28 CASSTRDRFTFNEQFF TGTGCCAGCAGCACCCGGGACAGATTTACTTTTAATGAGCAGTTCTTC
NA TRBJ1-3 once TRBV6-5 CASSYGPGNTIYF TGTGCCAGCAGTTACGGACCTGGAAACACCATATATTTT
NA TRBJ2-7 NA TRBV13 CASSLAGPYEQYF TGTGCCAGCAGCTTAGCGGGGCCCTACGAGCAGTACTTC
NA TRBJ2-7 NA TRBV5-6 CASSLGDTYEQYF TGTGCCAGCAGCTTAGGGGACACCTACGAGCAGTACTTC
TRBD1 TRBJ1-4 once TRBV13 CASSLMGTENEKLFF TGTGCCAGCAGCTTAATGGGGACAGAAAATGAAAAACTGTTTTTT